The sequence of this T cell receptor beta chain was determined in a study of regulatory T cells in long-lasting Graves disease. General study findings and limits: Persistent disease preferred TRBV28, TRBJ1-2 and TRBJ2-5.

In its sample, this clonotype was seen many times. Its antigen is still unknown. Time point noted: newly diagnosed GD, antithyroid drugs for less than 3 months. There was RNA extracted from PBMCs, and the TCR library was made from it. Xi'an, China, was home to the endocrinology department that provided patients. Arm-PCR of CDR3 regions and iRepertoire HTBI primers were used to build TCR beta libraries. TCRdb re-derived calls from the multiplex PCR reads in MiXCR, one entry per CDR3 protein. In the table there are around 470,000 distinct CDR3 sequences, 13% to 15% of which are singletons. In germline, CDR1 is LGHNT, CDR2 FRNRAP. V lost 7 bases to trimming and J lost 2 bases, with 25 bases between them. The length of the CDR3 is 18 residues. These data also formed part of another study, on T cells in Graves' hyperthyroidism and ophthalmopathy. That source adds: During a first-round RT-PCR of the TCR CDR3, the HTBI primer set was used.

The source material was peripheral blood mononuclear cells (PBMCs), sampled at new diagnosis, from a patient treated with antithyroid drugs. The chain recombines TRBV12-5 with TRBJ2-3, with TRBD1 as a possible D gene (6 bases). The sequence was collected from a woman aged 50 to 60 with Graves disease. For the CDR3, the DNA is TGTGCTAGTGCCCTCGAATGGGGGCAGTCGCCTGCCACAGATACGCAGTATTTT. Protein product: CASALEWGQSPATDTQYF.